This T cell receptor beta chain was observed in a study of OX40 agonist ivuxolimab in advanced cancers. Data came from immunoSEQ multiplex PCR; TCRdb stores just in-frame clones and leaves some out. Here the sample spans some 50,000 clones, around nine tenths being singletons. CDR1 SQVTM and CDR2 ANQGSEA come from the germline V gene. The CDR3 is 11 amino acids. Trimming cost V 8 bases and J 9 bases; bases outside gene matches: 5. The rearrangement joins TRBV29-1 to TRBJ2-1; 9 bases are a match to TRBD2. The TCR sequence derives from an adult with an advanced solid tumor such as melanoma, head and neck, liver or kidney cancer. The starting material was CD4+ or CD8+ T cells sorted from blood, obtained in a trial of the OX40 agonist ivuxolimab. CDR3 DNA: TGCAGCTCCGGCGGGGGGGGTGAGCAGTTCTTC. It encodes CSSGGGGEQFF.